This TCR beta chain was documented in a study of control samples from healthy donors and cancer patients. The CDR3 loop spans 15 amino acids. V shed 2 bases and J 9 bases; nucleotides not matched to a gene: 6. Germline CDR1 MNHNY, CDR2 SVGAGI (reference sequence). Data came from immunoSEQ multiplex PCR; TCRdb stores just in-frame clones and leaves some out. This repertoire shows 85,000 to 110,000 clones, about 89% found once; its top ten account for over 15%. This receptor was obtained from a man aged 55 to 70 with lung cancer. The chain is built from TRBV6-6 and TRBJ1-6; 8 bases are a match to TRBD1. Sequencing was carried out using PBMCs. The CDR3 sequence is CASSYGGQATSPLHF. The DNA of the CDR3 is TGTGCCAGCAGTTACGGGGGACAGGCGACTTCACCCCTCCACTTT.